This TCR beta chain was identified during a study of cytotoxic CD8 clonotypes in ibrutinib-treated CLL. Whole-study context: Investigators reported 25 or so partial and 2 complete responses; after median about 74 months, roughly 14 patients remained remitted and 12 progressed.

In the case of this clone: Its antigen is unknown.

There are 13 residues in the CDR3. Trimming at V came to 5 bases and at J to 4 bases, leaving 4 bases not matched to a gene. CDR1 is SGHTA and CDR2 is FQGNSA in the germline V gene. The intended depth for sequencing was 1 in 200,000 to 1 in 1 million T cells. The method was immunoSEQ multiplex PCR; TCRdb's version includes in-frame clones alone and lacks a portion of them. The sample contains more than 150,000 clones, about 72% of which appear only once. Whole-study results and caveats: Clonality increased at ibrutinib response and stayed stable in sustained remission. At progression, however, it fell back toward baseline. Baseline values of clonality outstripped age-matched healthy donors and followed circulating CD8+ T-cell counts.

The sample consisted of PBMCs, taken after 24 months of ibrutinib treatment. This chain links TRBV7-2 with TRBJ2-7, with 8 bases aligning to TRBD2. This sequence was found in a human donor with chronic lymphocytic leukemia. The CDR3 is CASSVSGSYEQYF. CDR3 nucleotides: TGTGCCAGCAGCGTCAGCGGGAGTTACGAGCAGTACTTC.